The source of this T cell receptor (beta chain) is a study of blood T cell repertoires in COVID-19. Study summary: Acute and convalescent COVID-19 samples came from the United States, Italy and Spain. In each case, the material was cDNA or gDNA derived from T cells, B-cell-depleted T cells, or PBMCs.

This study enrolled people aged about 18 to 100 from approximately 24 US geographic areas. Categorization into cohorts depended on clinical history that participants reported. Germline CDR1 is LNHDA and CDR2 is SQIVND (reference sequence). CDR3 length: 10 amino acids. V was pared by 11 bases and J by 5 bases, with 7 bases between. Some clones are missing from TCRdb's copy, which holds only in-frame ones; the method was immunoSEQ multiplex PCR. The table has some 300,000 clones, 90% seen once. The sample was PBMCs or T cells enriched from blood (not recorded which). The sequence was obtained from a woman younger than 35 with acute COVID-19. V usage is TRBV19 and J usage is TRBJ1-5; D is uncertain. The CDR3 is CASGDQPQHF. The CDR3 coding sequence is TGTGCCTCGGGAGATCAGCCCCAGCATTTT.